The sequence of this TCR beta chain was determined in a study of CD8 T cells in Susac syndrome. The ends were cut back, 6 bases at V and 4 bases at J, with 15 bases in the middle. The CDR3 length is 15 residues. The germline V gene has CDR1 SNHLY and CDR2 FYNNEI. Random hexamers were used to reverse transcribe the RNA input (about 0.5 to 1 ug). MiXCR was run by TCRdb on the immunoSEQ multiplex PCR reads, yielding one entry per CDR3 protein. This sample has 200,000 to 250,000 distinct CDR3 sequences, with approximately 92% found just once. This sequence originates from a human donor with multiple sclerosis. The genes are TRBV2 and TRBJ2-2; D is possibly TRBD2 (6 bases). The sequencing input was CD4+ T cells from PBMCs. In nucleotides, the CDR3 is TGTGCCAGCAGGGAGAGACTAGGGTTCACCGGGGAGCTGTTTTTT. It is translated as CASRERLGFTGELFF.